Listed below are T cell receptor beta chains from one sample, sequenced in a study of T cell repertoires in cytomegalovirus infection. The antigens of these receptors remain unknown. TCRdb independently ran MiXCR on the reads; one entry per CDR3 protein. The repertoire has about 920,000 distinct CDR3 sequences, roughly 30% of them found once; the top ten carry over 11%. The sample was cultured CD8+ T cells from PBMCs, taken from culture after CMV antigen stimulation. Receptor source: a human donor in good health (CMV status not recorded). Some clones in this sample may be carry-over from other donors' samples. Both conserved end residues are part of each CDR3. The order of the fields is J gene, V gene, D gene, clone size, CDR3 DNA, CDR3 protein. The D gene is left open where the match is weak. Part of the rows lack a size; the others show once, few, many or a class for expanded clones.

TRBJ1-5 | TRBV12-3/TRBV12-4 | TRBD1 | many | TGTGCCAGTAGTACCCGACAGGGGAGCAATCAGCCCCAGCATTTT | CASSTRQGSNQPQHF
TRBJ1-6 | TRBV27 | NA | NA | TGTGCCAGCGCCCCGGGGTCGAGTAATTCACCCCTCCACTTT | CASAPGSSNSPLHF
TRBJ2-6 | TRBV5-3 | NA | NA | TGTGCCAGCAGCCCCCAGGACACGCTCGAGGCCAACGTCCTGACTTTC | CASSPQDTLEANVLTF
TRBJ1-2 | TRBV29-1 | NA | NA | TGCAGCGTTGGTGTGAGGGATGGCTACACCTTC | CSVGVRDGYTF
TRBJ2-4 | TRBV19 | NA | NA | TGTGCCAGTAGTGTACGGGACACCGCCCAAAACATTCAGTACTTC | CASSVRDTAQNIQYF
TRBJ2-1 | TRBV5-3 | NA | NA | TGTGCCAGCAGCTTGCGGGACATCAATGAGCAGTTCTTC | CASSLRDINEQFF
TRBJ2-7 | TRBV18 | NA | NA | TGTGCCAGCTCACCAACGGCAGGGGCGGACGAGCAGTACTTC | CASSPTAGADEQYF
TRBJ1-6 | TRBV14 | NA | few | TGTGCCAGCAGTCTTTACGGGGAGAGCTCCTATAATTCACCCCTCCACTTT | CASSLYGESSYNSPLHF
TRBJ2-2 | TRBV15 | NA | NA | TGTGCCACCAGCAGAGATTTGGGCAGTATCGGGGAGCTGTTTTTT | CATSRDLGSIGELFF
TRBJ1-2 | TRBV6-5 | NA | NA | TGTGTCAGCAGTTACAGCCCACCTCTGGACAGCATCTATGGCTACACCTTC | CVSSYSPPLDSIYGYTF
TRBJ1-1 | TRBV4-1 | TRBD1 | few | TGCGCCAGCAGCCACAGGGGGGACAACACTGAAGCTTTCTTT | CASSHRGDNTEAFF
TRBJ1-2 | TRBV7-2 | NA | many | TGTGCCAGCAGCTTAAGTGATAGAGGGAACTATGGCTACACCTTC | CASSLSDRGNYGYTF
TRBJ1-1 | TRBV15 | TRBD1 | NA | TGTGCCACCAGCAAGGACAGGGAGAAATCTGAAGCTTTCTTT | CATSKDREKSEAFF
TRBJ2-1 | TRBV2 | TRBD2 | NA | TGTGCCAGCATAGCGGGGCCAGGGGATGAGCAGTTCTTC | CASIAGPGDEQFF
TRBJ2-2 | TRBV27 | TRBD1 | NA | TGTGCCAGCAGTCCATACAGGGGGGTGAACACCGGGGAGCTGTTTTTT | CASSPYRGVNTGELFF
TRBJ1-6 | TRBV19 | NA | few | TGTGCCAGTAGACTCGGACCGGCTATCTCCTATAATTCACCCCTCCACTTT | CASRLGPAISYNSPLHF
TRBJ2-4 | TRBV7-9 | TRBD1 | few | TGTGCCAGCAGCCCAGTCCGACAGGGTGCCAAAAACATTCAGTACTTC | CASSPVRQGAKNIQYF
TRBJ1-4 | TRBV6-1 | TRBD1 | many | TGTGCCACCGACGACAGGGGTTTATATGAAAAACTGTTTTTT | CATDDRGLYEKLFF
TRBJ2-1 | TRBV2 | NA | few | TGTGCCAGCAACTCGAGAGGGGGTTCCTACAATGAGCAGTTCTTC | CASNSRGGSYNEQFF
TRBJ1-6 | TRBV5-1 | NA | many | TGCGCCAGCAGCCCGGGTGCCGGCGGAAGCTCCTATAATTCACCCCTCCACTTT | CASSPGAGGSSYNSPLHF
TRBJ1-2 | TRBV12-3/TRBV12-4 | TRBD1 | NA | TGTGCCAACAGTTTAGGAGGACAGGGGAACCCTGACTATGGCTACACCTTC | CANSLGGQGNPDYGYTF
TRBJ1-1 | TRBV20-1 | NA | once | TGCAGTGCTACCCACGACACTGAAGCTTTCTTT | CSATHDTEAFF
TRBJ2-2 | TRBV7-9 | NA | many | TGTGCCAGCAGCTTAGGGACGAACGGGGAGCTGTTTTTT | CASSLGTNGELFF
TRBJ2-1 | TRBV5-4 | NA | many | TGTGCCAGCAGCTTGTTTGGGGGGGCCAACAATGAGCAGTTCTTC | CASSLFGGANNEQFF
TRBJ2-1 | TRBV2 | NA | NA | TGTGCCAGCACGGCTAATGGTAATGAGCAGTTCTTC | CASTANGNEQFF
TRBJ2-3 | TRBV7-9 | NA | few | TGTGCCAGCAGCTTCCCCGCGGTGGGAGAAAACACAGATACGCAGTATTTT | CASSFPAVGENTDTQYF
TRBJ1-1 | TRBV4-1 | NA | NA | TGCGCCAGCAGCCAAGGACCGGGAGACACTGAAGCTTTCTTT | CASSQGPGDTEAFF
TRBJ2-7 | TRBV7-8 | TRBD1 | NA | TGTGCCAGCAGCTTGTCAGGGGGTAATCGCTACGAGCAGTACTTC | CASSLSGGNRYEQYF
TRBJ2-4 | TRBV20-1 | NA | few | TGCAGTGCTAGAGATCGGATCCGCTCCATTCAGTACTTC | CSARDRIRSIQYF
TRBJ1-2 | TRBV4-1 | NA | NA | TGCGCCAGCAGCCAAGATCCAGGGATAAACTATGGCTACACCTTC | CASSQDPGINYGYTF
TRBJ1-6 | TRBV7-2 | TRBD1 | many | TGTGCCAGCAGCTCTCGACAGGGCCCAAATTCACCCCTCCACTTT | CASSSRQGPNSPLHF
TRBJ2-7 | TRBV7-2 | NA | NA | TGTGCCAGCAGTTTCGACAAGGGGCGTCACGAGCAGTACTTC | CASSFDKGRHEQYF
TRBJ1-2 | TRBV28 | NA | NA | TGTGCCAGCAGTTTTAAGGGACAAGACTATGGCTACACCTTC | CASSFKGQDYGYTF
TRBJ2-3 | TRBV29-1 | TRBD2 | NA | TGCAGCGCCGAGGAAGCGGGGGGCCACACAGATACGCAGTATTTT | CSAEEAGGHTDTQYF
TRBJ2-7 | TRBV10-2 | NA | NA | TGCGCCAGCAATATGGACGAGCAGTACTTC | CASNMDEQYF
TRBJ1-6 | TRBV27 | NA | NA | TGTGCCAGCAGTTTATCGGGGGGCCCGAATTCACCCCTCCACTTT | CASSLSGGPNSPLHF
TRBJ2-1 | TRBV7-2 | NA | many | TGTGCCAGCAGCCCAAGATCAAGCTCCTACAATGAGCAGTTCTTC | CASSPRSSSYNEQFF
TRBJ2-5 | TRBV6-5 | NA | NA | TGTGCCAGCAGGTTCACAATAGCGGTTCAAGAGACCCAGTACTTC | CASRFTIAVQETQYF
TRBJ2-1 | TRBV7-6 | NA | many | TGTGCCAGCAGTCTTGGGCCCCCGGGACGACTGAAGGGGCATGAGCAGTTCTTC | CASSLGPPGRLKGHEQFF
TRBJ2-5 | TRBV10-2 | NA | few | TGCGCCAGCAGATCCGGGACCCAAGAGACCCAGTACTTC | CASRSGTQETQYF
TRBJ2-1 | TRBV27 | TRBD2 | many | TGTGCCAGCAGTTCTAGCGGGGTTTACAATGAGCAGTTCTTC | CASSSSGVYNEQFF
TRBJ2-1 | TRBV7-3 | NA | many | TGTGCCAGCAGCTTAAATGGAGGGACAAATTACTACAATGAGCAGTTCTTC | CASSLNGGTNYYNEQFF
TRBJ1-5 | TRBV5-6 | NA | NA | TGTGCCAGCAGCTTGATGGATAGCAATCAGCCCCAGCATTTT | CASSLMDSNQPQHF
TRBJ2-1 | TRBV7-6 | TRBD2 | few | TGTGCCAGCAGCTTAGTCGCACTAGCGGGGGGGCGGACCTACAATGAGCAGTTCTTC | CASSLVALAGGRTYNEQFF
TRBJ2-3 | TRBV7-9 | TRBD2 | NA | TGTGCCAGCAGCCTCCGACTAGCGGGGTCGTTGGGGGATACGCAGTATTTT | CASSLRLAGSLGDTQYF
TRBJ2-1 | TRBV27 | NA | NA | TGTGCCAACAGTTTCGTCCTTTACAATGAGCAGTTCTTC | CANSFVLYNEQFF
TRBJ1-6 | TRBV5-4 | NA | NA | TGTGTCAGCAGCACCGGACAGATTAATTCACCCCTCCACTTT | CVSSTGQINSPLHF
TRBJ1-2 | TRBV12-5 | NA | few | TGTGCTAGTGGTTTGGCCGGGACAACCCGTTATGACTATGGCTACACCTTC | CASGLAGTTRYDYGYTF